Only a few counts were recorded for the clone carrying this TCR beta chain. This sample was included in a study of regulatory dendritic cells for organ transplantation. Some clones are missing from TCRdb's copy, which holds only in-frame ones; the method was immunoSEQ multiplex PCR. The top ten clones hold about 2% of a sample with about 29,000 clones, 75% to 80% of them seen once. The sequence was collected from a human donor in good health. The sequencing input was memory CD4+ T cells from blood. Described subset: CD45RO+ memory T cells.

CDR3 bases: TGTGCCAGCACCTCGTCATCGGGGGCCCAGCATTTT. Translating it yields CASTSSSGAQHF. The chain couples TRBV6-6 to TRBJ1-5, with D possibly TRBD1 on 5 matching bases. This CDR3 is built from 12 residues. V was trimmed by 7 bases and J by 11 bases, leaving 15 bases between them. Per the germline V gene, CDR1 is MNHNY and CDR2 is SVGAGI (reference sequence).